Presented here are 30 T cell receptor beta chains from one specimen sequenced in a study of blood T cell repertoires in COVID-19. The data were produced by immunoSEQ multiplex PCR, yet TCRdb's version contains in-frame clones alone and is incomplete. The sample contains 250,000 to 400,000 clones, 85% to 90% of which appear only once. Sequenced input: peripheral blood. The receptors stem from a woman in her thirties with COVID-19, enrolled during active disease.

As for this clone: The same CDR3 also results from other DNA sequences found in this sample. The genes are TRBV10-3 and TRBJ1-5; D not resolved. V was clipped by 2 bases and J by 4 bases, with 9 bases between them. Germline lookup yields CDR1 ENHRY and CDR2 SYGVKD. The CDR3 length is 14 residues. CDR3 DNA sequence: TGTGCCATCAGTGAGAGTAGAGGGAATCAGCCCCAGCATTTT. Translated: CAISESRGNQPQHF.

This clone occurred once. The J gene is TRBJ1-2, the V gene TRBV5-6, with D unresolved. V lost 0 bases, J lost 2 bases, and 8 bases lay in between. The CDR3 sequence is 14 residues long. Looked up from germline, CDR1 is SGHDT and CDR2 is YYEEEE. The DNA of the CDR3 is TGTGCCAGCAGCTTGGAGGGAGACAACTATGGCTACACCTTC. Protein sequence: CASSLEGDNYGYTF.

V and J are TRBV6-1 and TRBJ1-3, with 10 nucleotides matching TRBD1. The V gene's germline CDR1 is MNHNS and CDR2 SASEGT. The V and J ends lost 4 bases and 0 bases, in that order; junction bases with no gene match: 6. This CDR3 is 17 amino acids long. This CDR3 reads CASSAGQGPFSGNTIYF. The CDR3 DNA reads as TGTGCCAGCAGTGCGGGACAGGGGCCCTTCTCTGGAAACACCATATATTTT.

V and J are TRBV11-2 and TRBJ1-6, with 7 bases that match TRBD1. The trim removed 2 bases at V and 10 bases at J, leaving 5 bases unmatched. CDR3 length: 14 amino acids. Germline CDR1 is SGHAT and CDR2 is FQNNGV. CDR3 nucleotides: TGTGCCAGCAGCTTACAGGGGGGACAATCACCCCTCCACTTT. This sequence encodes CASSLQGGQSPLHF.

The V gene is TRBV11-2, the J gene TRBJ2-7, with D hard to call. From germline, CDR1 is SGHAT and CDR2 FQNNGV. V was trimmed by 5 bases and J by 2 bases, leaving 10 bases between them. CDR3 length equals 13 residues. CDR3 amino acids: CASSPGPAYEQYF. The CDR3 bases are TGTGCCAGCAGCCCTGGGCCCGCCTACGAGCAGTACTTC.

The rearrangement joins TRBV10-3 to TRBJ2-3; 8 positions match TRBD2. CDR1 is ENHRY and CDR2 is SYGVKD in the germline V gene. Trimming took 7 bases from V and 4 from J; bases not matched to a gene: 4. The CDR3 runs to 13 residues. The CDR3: CAITAGVSDTQYF. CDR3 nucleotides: TGTGCCATCACAGCGGGAGTGTCAGATACGCAGTATTTT.

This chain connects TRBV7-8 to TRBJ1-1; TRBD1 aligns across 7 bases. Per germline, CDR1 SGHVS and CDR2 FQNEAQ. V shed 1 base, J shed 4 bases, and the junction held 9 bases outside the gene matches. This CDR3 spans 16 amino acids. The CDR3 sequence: CASSLVSGGQITEAFF. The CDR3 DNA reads TGTGCCAGCAGCTTAGTTTCAGGGGGGCAAATCACTGAAGCTTTCTTT.

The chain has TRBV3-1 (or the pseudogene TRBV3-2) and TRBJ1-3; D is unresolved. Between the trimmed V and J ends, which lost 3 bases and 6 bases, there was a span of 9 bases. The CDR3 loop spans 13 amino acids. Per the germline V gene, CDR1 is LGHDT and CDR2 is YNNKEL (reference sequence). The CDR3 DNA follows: TGTGCCAGCAGCCACCCCTCTACAAACACCATATATTTT. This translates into CASSHPSTNTIYF.

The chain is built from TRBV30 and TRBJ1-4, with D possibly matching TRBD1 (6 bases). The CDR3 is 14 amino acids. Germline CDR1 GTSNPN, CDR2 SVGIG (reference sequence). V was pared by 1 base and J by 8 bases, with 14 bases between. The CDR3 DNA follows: TGTGCCTGGAGTGCCGGGACACATGGGGAAAAACTGTTTTTT. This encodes CAWSAGTHGEKLFF.

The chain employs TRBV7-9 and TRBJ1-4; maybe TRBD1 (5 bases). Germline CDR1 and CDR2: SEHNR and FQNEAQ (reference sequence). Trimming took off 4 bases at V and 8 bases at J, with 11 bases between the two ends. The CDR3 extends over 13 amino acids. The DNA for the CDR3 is TGTGCCAGCAGCTCAACCGGGGGGGAAAAACTGTTTTTT. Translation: CASSSTGGEKLFF.

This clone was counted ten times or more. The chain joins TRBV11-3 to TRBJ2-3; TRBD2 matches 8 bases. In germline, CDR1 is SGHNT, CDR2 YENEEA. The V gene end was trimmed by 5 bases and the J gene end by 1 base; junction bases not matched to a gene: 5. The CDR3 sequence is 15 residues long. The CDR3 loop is CASSPSGGGTDTQYF. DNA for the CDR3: TGTGCCAGCAGCCCATCGGGAGGGGGCACAGATACGCAGTATTTT.

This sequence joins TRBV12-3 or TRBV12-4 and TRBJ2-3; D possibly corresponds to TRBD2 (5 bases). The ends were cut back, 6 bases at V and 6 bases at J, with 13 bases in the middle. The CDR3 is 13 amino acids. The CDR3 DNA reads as TGTGCCAGCAGAGGTTGGGAGTCGGATACGCAGTATTTT. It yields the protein CASRGWESDTQYF.

CDR3 residues: CASSLHPRDSPLHF. DNA of the CDR3: TGTGCCAGCAGCTTACACCCTCGAGATTCACCCCTCCACTTT. V is TRBV7-9 and J is TRBJ1-6; no definite D call. Trimming shortened V by 2 bases and J by 8 bases, and 10 bases separated the two germline ends. Germline CDR1 SEHNR, CDR2 FQNEAQ (reference sequence). This CDR3 has 14 residues.

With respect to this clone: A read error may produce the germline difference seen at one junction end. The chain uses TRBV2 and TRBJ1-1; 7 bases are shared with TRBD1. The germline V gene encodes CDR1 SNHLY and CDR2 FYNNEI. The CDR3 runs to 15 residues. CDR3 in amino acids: CASRGTLTGRTQAFF. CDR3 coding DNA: TGTGCCAGCAGGGGCACGTTGACAGGGCGCACTCAAGCTTTCTTT.

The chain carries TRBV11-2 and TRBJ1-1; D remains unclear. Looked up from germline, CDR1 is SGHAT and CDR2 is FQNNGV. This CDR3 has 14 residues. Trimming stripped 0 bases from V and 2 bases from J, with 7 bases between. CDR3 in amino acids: CASSLEARNTEAFF. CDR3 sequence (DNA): TGTGCCAGCAGCTTAGAGGCCCGCAACACTGAAGCTTTCTTT.

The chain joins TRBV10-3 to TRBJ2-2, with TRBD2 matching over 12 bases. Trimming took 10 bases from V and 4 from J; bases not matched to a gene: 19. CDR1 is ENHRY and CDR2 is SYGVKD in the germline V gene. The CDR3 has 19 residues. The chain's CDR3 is CANGQRLAGGPFGTGELFF. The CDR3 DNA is TGTGCCAACGGACAGAGGCTAGCGGGAGGGCCCTTCGGCACCGGGGAGCTGTTTTTT.

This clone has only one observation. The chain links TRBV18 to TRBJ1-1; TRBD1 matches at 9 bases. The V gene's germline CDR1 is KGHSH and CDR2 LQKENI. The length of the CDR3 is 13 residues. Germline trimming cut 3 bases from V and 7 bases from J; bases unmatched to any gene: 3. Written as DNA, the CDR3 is TGTGCCAGCTCACCCATGGACAGGGGTGAAGCTTTCTTT. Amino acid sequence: CASSPMDRGEAFF. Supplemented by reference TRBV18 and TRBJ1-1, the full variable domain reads NAGVMQNPRHLVRRRGQEARLRCSPMKGHSHVYWYRQLPEEGLKFMVYLQKENIIDESGMPKERFSAEFPKEGPSILRIQQVVRGDSAAYFCASSPMDRGEAFFGQGTRLTVV.

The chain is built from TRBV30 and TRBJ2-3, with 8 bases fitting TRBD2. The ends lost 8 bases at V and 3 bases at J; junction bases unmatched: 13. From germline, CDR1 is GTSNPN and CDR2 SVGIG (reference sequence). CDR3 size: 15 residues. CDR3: CAGGEAGARTDTQYF. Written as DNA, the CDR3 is TGTGCCGGGGGAGAAGCGGGAGCTAGGACAGATACGCAGTATTTT.

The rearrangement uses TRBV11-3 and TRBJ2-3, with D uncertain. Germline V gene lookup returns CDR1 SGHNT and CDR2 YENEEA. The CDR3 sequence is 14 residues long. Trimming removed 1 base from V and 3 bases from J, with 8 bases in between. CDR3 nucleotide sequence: TGTGCCAGCAGCTTAGGGCGGAAAACAGATACGCAGTATTTT. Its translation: CASSLGRKTDTQYF.

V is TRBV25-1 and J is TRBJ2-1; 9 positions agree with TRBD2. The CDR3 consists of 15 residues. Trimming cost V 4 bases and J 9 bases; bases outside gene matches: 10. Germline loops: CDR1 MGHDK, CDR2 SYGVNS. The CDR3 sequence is CASSARTSAWGEQFF. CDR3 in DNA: TGTGCCAGCAGTGCTCGGACTAGCGCTTGGGGTGAGCAGTTCTTC.

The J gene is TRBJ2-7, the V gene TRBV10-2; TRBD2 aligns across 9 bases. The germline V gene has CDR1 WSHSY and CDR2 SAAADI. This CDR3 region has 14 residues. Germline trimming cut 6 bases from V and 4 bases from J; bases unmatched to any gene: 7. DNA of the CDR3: TGCGCCAGCAGGTCCGGGACTAGCTATTACGAGCAGTACTTC. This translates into CASRSGTSYYEQYF.

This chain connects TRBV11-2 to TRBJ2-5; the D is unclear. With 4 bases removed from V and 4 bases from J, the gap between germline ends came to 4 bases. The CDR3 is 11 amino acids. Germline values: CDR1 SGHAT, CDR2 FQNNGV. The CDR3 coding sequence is TGTGCCAGCAGCTCGGGAGAGACCCAGTACTTC. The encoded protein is CASSSGETQYF.

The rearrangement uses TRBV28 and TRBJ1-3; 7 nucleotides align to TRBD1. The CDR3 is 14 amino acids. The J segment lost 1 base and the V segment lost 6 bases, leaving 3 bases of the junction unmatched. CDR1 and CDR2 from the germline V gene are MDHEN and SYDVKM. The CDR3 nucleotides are TGTGCCAGCAGACAACAGGGGTCTGGAAACACCATATATTTT. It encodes CASRQQGSGNTIYF.

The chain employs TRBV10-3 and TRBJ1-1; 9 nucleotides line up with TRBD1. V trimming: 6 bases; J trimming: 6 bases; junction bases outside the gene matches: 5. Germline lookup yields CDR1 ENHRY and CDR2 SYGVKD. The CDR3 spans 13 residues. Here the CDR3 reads CAIRGQGGPEAFF. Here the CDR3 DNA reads TGTGCCATCAGGGGACAGGGAGGGCCTGAAGCTTTCTTT.

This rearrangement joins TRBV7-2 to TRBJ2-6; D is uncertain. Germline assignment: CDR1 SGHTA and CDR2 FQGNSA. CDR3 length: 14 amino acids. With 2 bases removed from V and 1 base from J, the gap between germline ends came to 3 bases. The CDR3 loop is CASSLQSGANVLTF. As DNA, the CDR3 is TGTGCCAGCAGCTTACAGTCTGGGGCCAACGTCCTGACTTTC. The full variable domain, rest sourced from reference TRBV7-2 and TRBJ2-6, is GAGVSQSPSNKVTEKGKDVELRCDPISGHTALYWYRQSLGQGLEFLIYFQGNSAPDKSGLPSDRFSAERTGGSVSTLTIQRTQQEDSAVYLCASSLQSGANVLTFGAGSRLTVL.

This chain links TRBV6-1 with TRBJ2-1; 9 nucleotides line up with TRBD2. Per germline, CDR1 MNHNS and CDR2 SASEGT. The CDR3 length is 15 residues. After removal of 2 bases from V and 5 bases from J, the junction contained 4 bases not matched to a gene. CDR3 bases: TGTGCCAGCAGTGAAATAGCGGGAGACAACAATGAGCAGTTCTTC. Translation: CASSEIAGDNNEQFF.

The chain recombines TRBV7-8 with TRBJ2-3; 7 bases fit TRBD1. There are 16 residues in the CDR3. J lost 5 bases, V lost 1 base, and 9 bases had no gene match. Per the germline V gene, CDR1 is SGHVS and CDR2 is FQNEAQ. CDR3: CASSLGGQGEIDTQYF. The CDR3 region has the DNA TGTGCCAGCAGCTTAGGGGGGCAGGGGGAAATAGATACGCAGTATTTT.

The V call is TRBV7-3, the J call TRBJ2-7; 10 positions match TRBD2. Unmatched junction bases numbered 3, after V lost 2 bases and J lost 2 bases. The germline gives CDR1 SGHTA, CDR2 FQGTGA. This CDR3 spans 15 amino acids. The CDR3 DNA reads TGTGCCAGCAGCTTATCAGCGGGAGGGCCCTACGAGCAGTACTTC. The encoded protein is CASSLSAGGPYEQYF.

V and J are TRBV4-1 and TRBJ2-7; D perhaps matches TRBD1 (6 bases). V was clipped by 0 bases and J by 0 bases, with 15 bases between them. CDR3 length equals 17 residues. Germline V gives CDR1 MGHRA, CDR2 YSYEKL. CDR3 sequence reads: CASSQDPETGLSYEQYF. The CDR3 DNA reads TGCGCCAGCAGCCAAGATCCCGAGACAGGACTCTCCTACGAGCAGTACTTC.

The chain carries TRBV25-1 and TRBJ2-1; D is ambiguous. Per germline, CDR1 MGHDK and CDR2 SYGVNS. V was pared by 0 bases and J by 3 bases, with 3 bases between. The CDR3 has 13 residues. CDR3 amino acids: CASSEYFYNEQFF. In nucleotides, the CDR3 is TGTGCCAGCAGTGAATACTTCTACAATGAGCAGTTCTTC.